This T cell receptor beta chain derives from a study of cytotoxic CD8 clonotypes in ibrutinib-treated CLL. Study conclusions and caveats: Clonality, elevated at ibrutinib response, dropped back toward baseline at progression.

Only one count was recorded for this clone. Antigen unknown. Sequencing was performed with immunoSEQ multiplex PCR; in TCRdb, only in-frame clones are kept and a portion is missing. The sample carries roughly 60,000 clones, roughly 71% recorded once. V was clipped by 1 base and J by 3 bases, with 10 bases between them. CDR3 length equals 16 residues. Germline values: CDR1 MNHEY, CDR2 SVGAGI. The sequence derives from a human donor with chronic lymphocytic leukemia. The sequencing used PBMCs, collected after 12 months of ibrutinib treatment. The V call is TRBV6-5, the J call TRBJ2-6; tentative D call: TRBD2 (5 bases). CDR3 sequence reads: CASSYYRGSGANVLTF. In nucleotides, the CDR3 is TGTGCCAGCAGTTACTATCGAGGGAGTGGGGCCAACGTCCTGACTTTC.